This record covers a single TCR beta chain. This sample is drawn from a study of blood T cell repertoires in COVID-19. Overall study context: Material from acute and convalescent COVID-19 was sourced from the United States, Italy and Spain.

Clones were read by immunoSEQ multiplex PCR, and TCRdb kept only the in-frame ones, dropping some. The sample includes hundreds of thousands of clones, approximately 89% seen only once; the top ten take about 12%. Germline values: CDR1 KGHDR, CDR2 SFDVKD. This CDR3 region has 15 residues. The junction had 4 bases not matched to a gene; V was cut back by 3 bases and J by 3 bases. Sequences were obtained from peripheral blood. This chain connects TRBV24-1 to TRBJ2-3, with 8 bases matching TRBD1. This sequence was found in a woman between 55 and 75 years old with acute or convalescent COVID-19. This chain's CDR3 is CATSDVGQGTDTQYF. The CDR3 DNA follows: TGTGCCACCAGTGATGTAGGACAGGGAACAGATACGCAGTATTTT.